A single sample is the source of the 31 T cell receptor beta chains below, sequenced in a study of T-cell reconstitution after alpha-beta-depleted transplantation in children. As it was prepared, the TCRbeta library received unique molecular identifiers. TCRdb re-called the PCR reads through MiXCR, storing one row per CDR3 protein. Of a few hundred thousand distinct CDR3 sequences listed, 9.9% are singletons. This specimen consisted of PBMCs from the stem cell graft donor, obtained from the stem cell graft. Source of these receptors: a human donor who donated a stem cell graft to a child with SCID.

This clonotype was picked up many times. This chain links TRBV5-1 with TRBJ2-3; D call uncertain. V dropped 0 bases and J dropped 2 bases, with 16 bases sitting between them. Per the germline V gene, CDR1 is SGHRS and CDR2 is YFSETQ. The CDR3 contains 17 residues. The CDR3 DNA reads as TGCGCCAGCAGCTTGGCGGTCGAAATCTTTTTCACAGATACGCAGTATTTT. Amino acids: CASSLAVEIFFTDTQYF.

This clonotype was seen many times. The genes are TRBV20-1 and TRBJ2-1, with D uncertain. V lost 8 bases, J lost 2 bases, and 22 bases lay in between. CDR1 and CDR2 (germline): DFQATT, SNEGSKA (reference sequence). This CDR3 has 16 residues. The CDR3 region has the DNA TGCAGTCTACCTCGGTGGGAAGCCTCGGCCTACAATGAGCAGTTCTTC. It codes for CSLPRWEASAYNEQFF.

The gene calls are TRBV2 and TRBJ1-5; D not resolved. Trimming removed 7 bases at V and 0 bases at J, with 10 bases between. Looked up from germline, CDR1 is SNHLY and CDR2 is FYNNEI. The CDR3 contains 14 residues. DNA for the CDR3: TGTGCCAGCAACATCGGTTATAGCAATCAGCCCCAGCATTTT. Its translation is CASNIGYSNQPQHF.

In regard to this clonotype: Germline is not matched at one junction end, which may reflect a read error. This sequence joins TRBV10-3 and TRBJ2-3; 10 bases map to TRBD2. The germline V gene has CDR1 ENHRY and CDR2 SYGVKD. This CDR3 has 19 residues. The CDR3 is CTIRLLTGRGLAVTDTQYF. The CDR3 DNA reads TGTACCATCAGGCTCCTCACCGGTCGCGGACTAGCGGTCACAGATACGCAGTATTTT.

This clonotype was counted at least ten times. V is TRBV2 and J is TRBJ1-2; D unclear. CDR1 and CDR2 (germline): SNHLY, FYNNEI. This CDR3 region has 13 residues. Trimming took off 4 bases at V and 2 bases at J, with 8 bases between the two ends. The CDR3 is CASSVAINYGYTF. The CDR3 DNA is TGTGCCAGCAGTGTCGCTATAAACTATGGCTACACCTTC.

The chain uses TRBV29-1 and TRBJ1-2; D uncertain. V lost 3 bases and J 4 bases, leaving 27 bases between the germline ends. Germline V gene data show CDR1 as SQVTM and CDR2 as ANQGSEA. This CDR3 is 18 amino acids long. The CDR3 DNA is TGCAGCGTTGAGAGAACGGACTCCCCGTTCCTTGATGGCTATGGCTACACCTTC. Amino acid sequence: CSVERTDSPFLDGYGYTF.

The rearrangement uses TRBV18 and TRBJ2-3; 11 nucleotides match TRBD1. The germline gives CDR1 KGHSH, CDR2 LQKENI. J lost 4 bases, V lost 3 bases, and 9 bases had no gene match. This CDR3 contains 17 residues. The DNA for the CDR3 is TGTGCCAGCTCACCTCGTAGGACAGGGGGCAGTGCAGATACGCAGTATTTT. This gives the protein CASSPRRTGGSADTQYF. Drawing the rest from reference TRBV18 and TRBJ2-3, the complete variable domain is NAGVMQNPRHLVRRRGQEARLRCSPMKGHSHVYWYRQLPEEGLKFMVYLQKENIIDESGMPKERFSAEFPKEGPSILRIQQVVRGDSAAYFCASSPRRTGGSADTQYFGPGTRLTVL.

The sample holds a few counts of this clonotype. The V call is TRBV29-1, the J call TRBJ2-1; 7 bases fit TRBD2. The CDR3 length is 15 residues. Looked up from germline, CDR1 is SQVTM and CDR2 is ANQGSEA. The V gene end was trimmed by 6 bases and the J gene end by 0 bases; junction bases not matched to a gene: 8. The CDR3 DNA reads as TGCAGCGTGGAGGGCGGGACTACCTCCTACAATGAGCAGTTCTTC. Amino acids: CSVEGGTTSYNEQFF.

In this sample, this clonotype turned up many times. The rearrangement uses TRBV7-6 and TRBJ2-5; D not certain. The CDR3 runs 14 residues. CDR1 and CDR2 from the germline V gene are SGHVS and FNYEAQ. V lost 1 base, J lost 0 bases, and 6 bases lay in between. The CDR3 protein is CASSLDPNQETQYF. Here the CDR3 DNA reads TGTGCCAGCAGCTTAGATCCTAACCAAGAGACCCAGTACTTC.

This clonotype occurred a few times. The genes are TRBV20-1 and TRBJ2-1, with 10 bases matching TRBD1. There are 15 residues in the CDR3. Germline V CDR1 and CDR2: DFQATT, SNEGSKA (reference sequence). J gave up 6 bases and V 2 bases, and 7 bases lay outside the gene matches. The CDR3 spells CSARHDRGPFNEQFF. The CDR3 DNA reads TGCAGTGCTAGACACGACAGGGGGCCTTTCAATGAGCAGTTCTTC.

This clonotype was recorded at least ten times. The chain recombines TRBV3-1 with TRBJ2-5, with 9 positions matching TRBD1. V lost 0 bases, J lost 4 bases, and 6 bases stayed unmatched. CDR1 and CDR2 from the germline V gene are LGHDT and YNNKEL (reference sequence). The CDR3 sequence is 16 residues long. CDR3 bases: TGTGCCAGCAGCCAAGATCTGGGACAGGGACGAGAGACCCAGTACTTC. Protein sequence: CASSQDLGQGRETQYF.

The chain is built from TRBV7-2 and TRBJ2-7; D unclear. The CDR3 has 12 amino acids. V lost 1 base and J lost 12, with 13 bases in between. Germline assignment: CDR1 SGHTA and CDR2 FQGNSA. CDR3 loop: CASSLGIGFVYF. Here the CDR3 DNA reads TGTGCCAGCAGCTTAGGGATCGGGTTTGTGTACTTC.

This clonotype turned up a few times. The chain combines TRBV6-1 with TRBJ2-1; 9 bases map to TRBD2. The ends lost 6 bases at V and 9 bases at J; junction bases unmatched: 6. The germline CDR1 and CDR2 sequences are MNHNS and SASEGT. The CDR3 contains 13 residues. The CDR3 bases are TGTGCCAGCAGGTCTAGCGGGGATAGTGAGCAGTTCTTC. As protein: CASRSSGDSEQFF.

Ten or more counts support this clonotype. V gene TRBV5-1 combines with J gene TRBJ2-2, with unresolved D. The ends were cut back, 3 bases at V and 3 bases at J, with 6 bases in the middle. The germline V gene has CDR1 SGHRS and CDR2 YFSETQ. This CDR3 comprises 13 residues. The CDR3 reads CASSSGHTGELFF. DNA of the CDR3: TGCGCCAGCAGCTCAGGACACACCGGGGAGCTGTTTTTT.

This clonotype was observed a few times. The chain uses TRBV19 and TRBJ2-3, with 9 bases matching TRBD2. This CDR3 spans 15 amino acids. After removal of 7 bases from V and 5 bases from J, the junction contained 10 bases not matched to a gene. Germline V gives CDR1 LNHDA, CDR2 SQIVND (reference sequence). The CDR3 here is CASKIGGGVRDTQYF. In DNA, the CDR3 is TGTGCCAGTAAAATAGGCGGGGGGGTAAGAGATACGCAGTATTTT.

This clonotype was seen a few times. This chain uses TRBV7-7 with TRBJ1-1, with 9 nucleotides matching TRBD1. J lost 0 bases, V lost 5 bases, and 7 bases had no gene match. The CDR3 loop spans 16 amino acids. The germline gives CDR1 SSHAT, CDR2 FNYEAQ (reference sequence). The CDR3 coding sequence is TGTGCCAGCAGCCGCTGGACAGGGGCGATGAACACTGAAGCTTTCTTT. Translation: CASSRWTGAMNTEAFF.

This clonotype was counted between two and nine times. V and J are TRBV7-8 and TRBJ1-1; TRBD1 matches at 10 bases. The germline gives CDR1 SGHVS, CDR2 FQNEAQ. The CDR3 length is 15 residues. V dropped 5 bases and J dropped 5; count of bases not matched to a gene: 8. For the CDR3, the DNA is TGTGCCAGCAGCCCGAGACAGGGGGCTAGTACTGAAGCTTTCTTT. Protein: CASSPRQGASTEAFF.

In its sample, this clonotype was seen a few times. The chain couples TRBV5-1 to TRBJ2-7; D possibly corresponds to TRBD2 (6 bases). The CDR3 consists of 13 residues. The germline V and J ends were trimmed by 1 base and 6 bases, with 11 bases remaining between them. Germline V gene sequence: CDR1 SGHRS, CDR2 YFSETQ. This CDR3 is CASSLMEGGEQYF. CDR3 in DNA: TGCGCCAGCAGCTTGATGGAGGGTGGCGAGCAGTACTTC.

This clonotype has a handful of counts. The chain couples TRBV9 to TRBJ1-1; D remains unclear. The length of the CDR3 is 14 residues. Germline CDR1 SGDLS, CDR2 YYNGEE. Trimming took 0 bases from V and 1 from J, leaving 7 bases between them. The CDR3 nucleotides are TGTGCCAGCAGCGTAGAAGGAGAGAACACTGAAGCTTTCTTT. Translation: CASSVEGENTEAFF.

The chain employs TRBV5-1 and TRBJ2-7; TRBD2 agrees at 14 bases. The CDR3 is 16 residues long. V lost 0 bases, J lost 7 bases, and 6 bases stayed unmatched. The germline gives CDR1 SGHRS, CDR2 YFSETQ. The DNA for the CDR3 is TGCGCCAGCAGCTTGGCCGAGGGACTAGCGGGGGTTGAGCAGTACTTC. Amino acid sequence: CASSLAEGLAGVEQYF.

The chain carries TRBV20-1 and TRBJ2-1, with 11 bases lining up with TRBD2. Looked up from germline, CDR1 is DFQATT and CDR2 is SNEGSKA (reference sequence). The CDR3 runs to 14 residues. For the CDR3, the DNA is TGCAGCCTAGCGGGGGGAAGCTCCTACAATGAGCAGTTCTTC. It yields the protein CSLAGGSSYNEQFF.

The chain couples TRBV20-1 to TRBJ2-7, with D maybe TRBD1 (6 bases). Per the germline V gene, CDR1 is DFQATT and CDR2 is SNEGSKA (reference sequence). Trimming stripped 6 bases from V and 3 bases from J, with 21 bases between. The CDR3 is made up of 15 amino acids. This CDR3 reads CSAPLRGTQNYEQYF. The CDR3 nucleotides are TGCAGTGCGCCTCTGAGGGGGACGCAAAACTACGAGCAGTACTTC.

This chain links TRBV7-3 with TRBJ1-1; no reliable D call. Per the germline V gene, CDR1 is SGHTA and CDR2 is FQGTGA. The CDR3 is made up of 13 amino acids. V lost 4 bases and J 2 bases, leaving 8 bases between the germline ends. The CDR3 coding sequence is TGTGCCAGCAGCTCCCAGACCAACACTGAAGCTTTCTTT. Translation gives CASSSQTNTEAFF.

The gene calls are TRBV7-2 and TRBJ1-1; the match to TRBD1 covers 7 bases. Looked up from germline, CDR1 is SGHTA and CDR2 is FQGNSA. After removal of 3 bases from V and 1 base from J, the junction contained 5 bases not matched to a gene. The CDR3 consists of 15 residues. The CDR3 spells CASSFGQAGNTEAFF. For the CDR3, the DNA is TGTGCCAGCAGCTTCGGACAGGCGGGGAACACTGAAGCTTTCTTT. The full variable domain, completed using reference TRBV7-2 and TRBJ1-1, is GAGVSQSPSNKVTEKGKDVELRCDPISGHTALYWYRQSLGQGLEFLIYFQGNSAPDKSGLPSDRFSAERTGGSVSTLTIQRTQQEDSAVYLCASSFGQAGNTEAFFGQGTRLTVV.

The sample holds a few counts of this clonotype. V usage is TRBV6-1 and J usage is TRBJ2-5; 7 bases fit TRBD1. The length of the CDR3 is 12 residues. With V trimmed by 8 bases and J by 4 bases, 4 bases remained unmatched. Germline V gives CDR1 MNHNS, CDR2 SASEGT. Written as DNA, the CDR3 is TGTGCCAGCGTGACAGGGTCAGAGACCCAGTACTTC. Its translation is CASVTGSETQYF.

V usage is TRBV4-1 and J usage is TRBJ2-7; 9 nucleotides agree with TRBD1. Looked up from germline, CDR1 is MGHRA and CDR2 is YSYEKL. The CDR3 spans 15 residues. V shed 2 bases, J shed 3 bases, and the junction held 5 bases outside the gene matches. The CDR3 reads CASSQPGTGSYEQYF. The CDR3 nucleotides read TGCGCCAGCAGCCAACCCGGGACAGGGAGCTACGAGCAGTACTTC.

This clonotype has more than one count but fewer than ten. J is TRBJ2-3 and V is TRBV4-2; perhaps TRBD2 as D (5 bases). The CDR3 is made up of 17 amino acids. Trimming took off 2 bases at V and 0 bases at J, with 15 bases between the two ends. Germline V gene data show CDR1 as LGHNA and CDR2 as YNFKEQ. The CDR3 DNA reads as TGTGCCAGCAGCCAACTGGACTCATCGACTAGCACAGATACGCAGTATTTT. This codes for CASSQLDSSTSTDTQYF.

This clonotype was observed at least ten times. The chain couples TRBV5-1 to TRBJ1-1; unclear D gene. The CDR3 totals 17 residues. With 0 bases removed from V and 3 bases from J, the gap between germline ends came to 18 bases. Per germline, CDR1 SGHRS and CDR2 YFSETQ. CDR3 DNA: TGCGCCAGCAGCTTGGCCAGAGGACGGGGTGAGCACACTGAAGCTTTCTTT. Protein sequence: CASSLARGRGEHTEAFF.

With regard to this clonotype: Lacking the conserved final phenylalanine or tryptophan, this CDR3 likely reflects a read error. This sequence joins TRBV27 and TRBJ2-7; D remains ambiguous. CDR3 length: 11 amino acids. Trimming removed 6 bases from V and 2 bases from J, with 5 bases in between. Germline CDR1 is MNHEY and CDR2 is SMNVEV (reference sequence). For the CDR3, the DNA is TGTGCCAGCAGAAACGCCTACGAGCAGTACCTC. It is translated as CASRNAYEQYL.

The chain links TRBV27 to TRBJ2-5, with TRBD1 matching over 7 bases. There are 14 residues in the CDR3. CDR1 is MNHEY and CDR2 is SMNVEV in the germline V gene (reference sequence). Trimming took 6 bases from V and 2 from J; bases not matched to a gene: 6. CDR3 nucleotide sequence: TGTGCCAGCAGAAAGGGGGCTACTCAAGAGACCCAGTACTTC. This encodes CASRKGATQETQYF.

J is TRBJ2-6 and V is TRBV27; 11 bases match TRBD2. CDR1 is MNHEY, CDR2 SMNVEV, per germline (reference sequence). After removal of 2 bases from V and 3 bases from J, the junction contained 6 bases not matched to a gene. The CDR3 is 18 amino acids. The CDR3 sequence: CASSLLASGGFGANVLTF. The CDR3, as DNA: TGTGCCAGCAGTTTACTCGCTAGCGGGGGGTTTGGGGCCAACGTCCTGACTTTC.